Following are 5 T cell receptor beta chains from one sample sequenced in a study of blood T cell repertoires in COVID-19. Method: immunoSEQ multiplex PCR; TCRdb's copy keeps in-frame clones and lacks some. This sample has 65,000 to 75,000 clones, with approximately 83% found just once. Specimen: peripheral blood. Every receptor here comes from a man older than 75 with acute or convalescent COVID-19.

This chain uses TRBV28 with TRBJ2-5; 7 bases are a match to TRBD2. Looked up from germline, CDR1 is MDHEN and CDR2 is SYDVKM. Trimming took 7 bases from V and 5 from J; bases not matched to a gene: 16. The CDR3 is 16 residues long. CDR3 amino acids: CASNLGSGRSRETQYF. CDR3 nucleotide sequence: TGTGCCAGCAATTTGGGTAGCGGGCGGTCCCGGGAGACCCAGTACTTC.

This chain connects TRBV15 to TRBJ2-3; 9 nucleotides line up with TRBD2. CDR3 length: 15 residues. Germline V gene lookup returns CDR1 LNHNV and CDR2 YYDKDF (reference sequence). V was pared by 6 bases and J by 2 bases, with 6 bases of the junction left unmatched. The CDR3 spells CATSFGTSPTDTQYF. The DNA of the CDR3 is TGTGCCACCAGTTTCGGGACTAGCCCCACAGATACGCAGTATTTT. The complete variable domain, with remaining parts taken from reference TRBV15 and TRBJ2-3, reads DAMVIQNPRYQVTQFGKPVTLSCSQTLNHNVMYWYQQKSSQAPKLLFHYYDKDFNNEADTPDNFQSRRPNTSFCFLDIRSPGLGDTAMYLCATSFGTSPTDTQYFGPGTRLTVL.

This chain links TRBV7-2 with TRBJ2-1, with TRBD1 identical over 7 bases. Germline lookup yields CDR1 SGHTA and CDR2 FQGNSA. J gave up 4 bases and V 5 bases, and 17 bases lay outside the gene matches. CDR3 length: 18 residues. The DNA of the CDR3 is TGTGCCAGCAGCCACCGGGACAGCCTCCGCGGACGGTACAATGAGCAGTTCTTC. This gives the protein CASSHRDSLRGRYNEQFF. The full variable domain, rest sourced from reference TRBV7-2 and TRBJ2-1, is GAGVSQSPSNKVTEKGKDVELRCDPISGHTALYWYRQSLGQGLEFLIYFQGNSAPDKSGLPSDRFSAERTGGSVSTLTIQRTQQEDSAVYLCASSHRDSLRGRYNEQFFGPGTRLTVL.

V is TRBV6-5 and J is TRBJ1-1; perhaps TRBD1 as D (6 bases). Germline values: CDR1 MNHEY, CDR2 SVGAGI. Trimming removed 4 bases at V and 7 bases at J, with 13 bases between. This CDR3 is 13 amino acids long. The CDR3: CASSWDKLVEAFF. In DNA form, the CDR3 reads TGTGCCAGCAGTTGGGACAAGTTGGTTGAAGCTTTCTTT.

The rearrangement joins TRBV6-1 to TRBJ1-6; perhaps TRBD1 as D (6 bases). V lost 2 bases and J lost 0, with 14 bases in between. The CDR3 is 18 residues long. Germline V gene sequence: CDR1 MNHNS, CDR2 SASEGT. The CDR3 sequence: CASSETPDRSSYNSPLHF. DNA of the CDR3: TGTGCCAGCAGTGAAACGCCTGACAGGAGCTCCTATAATTCACCCCTCCACTTT.